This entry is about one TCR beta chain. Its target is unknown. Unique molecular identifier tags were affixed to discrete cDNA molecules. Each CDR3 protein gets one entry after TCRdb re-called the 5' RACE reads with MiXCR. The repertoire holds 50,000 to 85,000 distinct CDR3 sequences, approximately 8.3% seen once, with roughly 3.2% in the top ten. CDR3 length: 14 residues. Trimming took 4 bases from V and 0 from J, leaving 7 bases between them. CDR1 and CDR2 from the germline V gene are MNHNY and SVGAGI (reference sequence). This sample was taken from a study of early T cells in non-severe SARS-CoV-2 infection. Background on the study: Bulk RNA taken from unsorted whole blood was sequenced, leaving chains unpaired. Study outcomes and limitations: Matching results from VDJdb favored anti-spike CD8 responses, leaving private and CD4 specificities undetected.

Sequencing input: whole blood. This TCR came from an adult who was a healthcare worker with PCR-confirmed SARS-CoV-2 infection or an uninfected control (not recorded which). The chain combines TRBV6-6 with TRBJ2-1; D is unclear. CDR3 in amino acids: CASSWQSSYNEQFF. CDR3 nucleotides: TGTGCCAGCAGTTGGCAGAGCTCCTACAATGAGCAGTTCTTC.